This T cell receptor (beta chain) was profiled in a study of immune reconstitution after stem cell transplant in scleroderma (dated by TCRdb to about 2017). This clonotype is regarded as large (0.1 to 1%). Its antigen target is currently unknown. The sample holds no much larger clone one base away, and base qualities are not on file. Libraries were built with RT-PCR. Sequencing used an Illumina MiSeq. Using fastp at Q25 and MiXCR, TCRdb reprocessed the public reads and kept productive beta chains. Merged by CDR3 protein, the rows form single entries marked with the most common genes and DNA. The sample table contains about 2,100 distinct CDR3 sequences; only one count was recorded for over 8.5% of them. The ten biggest clones cover 24% of the sample. This material was obtained before or after autologous hematopoietic stem cell transplantation (not recorded which). This sequence was found in a male donor with systemic sclerosis.

The sequenced DNA: TGTGCCAGCAGCCCAGGGACTGACGAGCAGTACTTC. It codes for CASSPGTDEQYF. Recombination joined TRBV9 with TRBJ2-7; the D segment could be TRBD2, given 6 matching bases. V is shortened by 4 bases, J by 5 bases, and the region joining them spans 10 bases. According to the germline V gene, CDR1 reads SGDLS and CDR2 reads YYNGEE. The CDR3 runs 12 residues from the cysteine to the phenylalanine. Only the CDR3 DNA stays, 36 bases, in frame from base 1.